These T cell receptor beta chains were read from a single sample in a study of cytotoxic CD8 clonotypes in ibrutinib-treated CLL. Clones were read by immunoSEQ multiplex PCR, and TCRdb kept only the in-frame ones, dropping some. The data hold fewer than 200,000 clones, with 84% observed a single time. This specimen was PBMCs, taken after 24 months of ibrutinib treatment. Receptors were obtained from a human donor with chronic lymphocytic leukemia. Both conserved end residues are trimmed from each CDR3.

J | V | CDR3
TRBJ2-3 | TRBV19 | ASSIKQFTDTQY
TRBJ1-1 | TRBV28 | ASTWGYTNTEAF
TRBJ2-7 | TRBV7-9 | ARPPPDRTYEQY
TRBJ1-1 | TRBV5-1 | ASSPRTDPGTEAF
TRBJ1-1 | TRBV18 | ASSPALEMNTEAF
TRBJ2-2 | TRBV6-6 | ASNTFGTSGTGELF
TRBJ2-1 | TRBV7-2 | ASSLAGVSYNEQF
TRBJ1-1 | TRBV14 | ASSRIAGTEAF
TRBJ2-1 | TRBV9 | ASSRRDSSYNEQF
TRBJ1-2 | TRBV5-6 | ASSLLGQGNYGYT
TRBJ1-1 | TRBV7-9 | ASSPQIGGRGTEAF
TRBJ2-3 | TRBV9 | ASSSGTSGRPNSADTQY
TRBJ2-1 | TRBV5-5 | ASSRETGSSYNEQF
TRBJ1-2 | TRBV28 | ASSLGRGYT
TRBJ2-3 | TRBV18 | ASSPRDGAQDTQY
TRBJ2-7 | TRBV4-1 | ASSQRGASAWEQY
TRBJ2-1 | TRBV7-9 | ASSFTGPYNEQF
TRBJ1-2 | TRBV6-6 | ASRDRGIYGYT
TRBJ2-1 | TRBV19 | ASSSPRAGPNEQF
TRBJ2-1 | TRBV9 | ASSPRISGASYNEQF
TRBJ2-3 | TRBV29-1 | SVEVRRRGGDDTQY
TRBJ1-5 | TRBV19 | ARTDFSNQPQH
TRBJ2-1 | TRBV5-1 | ASSIAGGPVNEQF
TRBJ2-7 | TRBV11-2 | ASSLVAPPVEQY
TRBJ1-2 | TRBV19 | ASSMEGVYGYT
TRBJ1-3 | TRBV7-2 | ASERQVSGNTIY
TRBJ2-5 | TRBV5-1 | ASSLEGLGETQY
TRBJ2-3 | TRBV7-2 | ASSPGELSTADTQY
TRBJ1-1 | TRBV9 | ASSAARGARTEAF
TRBJ2-7 | TRBV2 | ASSESELSREQY
TRBJ1-5 | TRBV7-8 | ASSLGRGGGSNQPQH
TRBJ2-7 | TRBV4-1 | ASSHGNPDRGGSEQY
- | TRBV28 | ASSPLGGLAGGEQY
TRBJ2-1 | TRBV7-2 | ASSLGSSYNEQF